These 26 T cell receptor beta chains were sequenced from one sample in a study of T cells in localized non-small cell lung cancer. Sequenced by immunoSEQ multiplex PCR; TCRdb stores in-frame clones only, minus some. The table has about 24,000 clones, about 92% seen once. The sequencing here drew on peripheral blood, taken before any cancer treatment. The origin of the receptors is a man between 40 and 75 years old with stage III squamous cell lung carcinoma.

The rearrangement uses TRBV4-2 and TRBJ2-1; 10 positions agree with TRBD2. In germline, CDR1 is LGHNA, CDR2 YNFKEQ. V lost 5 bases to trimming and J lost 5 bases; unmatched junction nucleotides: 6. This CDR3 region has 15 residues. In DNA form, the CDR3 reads TGTGCCAGCAGCAGAACTAGCGGGAATAACAATGAGCAGTTCTTC. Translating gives CASSRTSGNNNEQFF.

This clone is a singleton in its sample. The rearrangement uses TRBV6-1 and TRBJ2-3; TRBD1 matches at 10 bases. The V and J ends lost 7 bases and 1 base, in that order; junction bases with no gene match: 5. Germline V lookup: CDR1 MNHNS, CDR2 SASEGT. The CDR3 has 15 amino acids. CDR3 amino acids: CASNRDRGGTDTQYF. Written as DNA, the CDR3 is TGTGCCAGCAATCGGGACAGGGGAGGCACAGATACGCAGTATTTT.

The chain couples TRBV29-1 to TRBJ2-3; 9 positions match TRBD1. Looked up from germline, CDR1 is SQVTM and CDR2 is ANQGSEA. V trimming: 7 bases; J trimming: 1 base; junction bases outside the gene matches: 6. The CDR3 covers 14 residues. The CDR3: CSAARDRGTDTQYF. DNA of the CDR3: TGCAGCGCCGCCCGGGACAGGGGCACAGATACGCAGTATTTT.

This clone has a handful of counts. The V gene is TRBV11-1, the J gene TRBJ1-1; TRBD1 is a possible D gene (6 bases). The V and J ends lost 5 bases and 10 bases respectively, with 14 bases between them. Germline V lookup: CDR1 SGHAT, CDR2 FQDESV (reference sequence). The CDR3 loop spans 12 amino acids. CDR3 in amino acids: CASSEGGGGAFF. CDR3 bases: TGTGCCAGCAGCGAAGGAGGGGGGGGAGCTTTCTTT.

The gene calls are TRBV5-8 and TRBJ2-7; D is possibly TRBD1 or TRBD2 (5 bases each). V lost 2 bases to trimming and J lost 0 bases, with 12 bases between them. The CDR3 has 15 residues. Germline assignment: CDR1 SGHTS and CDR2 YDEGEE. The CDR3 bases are TGTGCCAGCAGCTTAGAGGGGCGCGGCTCCTACGAGCAGTACTTC. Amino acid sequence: CASSLEGRGSYEQYF.

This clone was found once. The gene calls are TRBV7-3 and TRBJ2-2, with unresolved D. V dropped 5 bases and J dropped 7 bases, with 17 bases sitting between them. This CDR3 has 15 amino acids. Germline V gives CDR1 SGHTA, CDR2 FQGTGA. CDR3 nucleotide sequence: TGTGCCAGCAGCCTCACCGGGTCTTCCCGCGGGGAGCTGTTTTTT. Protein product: CASSLTGSSRGELFF.

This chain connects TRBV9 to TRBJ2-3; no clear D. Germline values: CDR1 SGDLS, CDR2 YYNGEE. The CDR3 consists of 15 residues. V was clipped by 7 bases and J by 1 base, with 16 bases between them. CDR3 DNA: TGTGCCAGCCAGAGGTCTCCGGTCGGCACAGATACGCAGTATTTT. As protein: CASQRSPVGTDTQYF.

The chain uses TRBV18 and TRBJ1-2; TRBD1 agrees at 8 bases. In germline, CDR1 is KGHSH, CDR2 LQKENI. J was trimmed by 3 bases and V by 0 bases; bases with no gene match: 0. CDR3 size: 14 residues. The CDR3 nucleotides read TGTGCCAGCTCACCACCGACAGGGGACTATGGCTACACCTTC. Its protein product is CASSPPTGDYGYTF.

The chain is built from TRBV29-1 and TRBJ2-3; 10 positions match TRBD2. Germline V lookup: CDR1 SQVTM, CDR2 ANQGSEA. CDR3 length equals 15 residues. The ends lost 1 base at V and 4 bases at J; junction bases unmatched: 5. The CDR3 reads CSVEGASGSPDTQYF. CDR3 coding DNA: TGCAGCGTTGAAGGTGCTAGCGGGAGTCCAGATACGCAGTATTTT.

The CDR3 nucleotides are TGTGCCAGCAGAGCGGGGTCCTCCTACGAGCAGTACTTC. Protein product: CASRAGSSYEQYF. This sequence joins TRBV27 and TRBJ2-7, with 7 bases matching TRBD2. Per germline, CDR1 MNHEY and CDR2 SMNVEV (reference sequence). The CDR3 is made up of 13 amino acids. V lost 6 bases, J lost 0 bases, and 2 bases stayed unmatched.

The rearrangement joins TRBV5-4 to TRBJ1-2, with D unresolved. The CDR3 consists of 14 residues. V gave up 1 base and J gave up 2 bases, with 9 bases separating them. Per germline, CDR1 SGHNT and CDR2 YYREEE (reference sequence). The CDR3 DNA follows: TGTGCCAGCAGCTTGCCGGGATCGAACTATGGCTACACCTTC. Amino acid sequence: CASSLPGSNYGYTF.

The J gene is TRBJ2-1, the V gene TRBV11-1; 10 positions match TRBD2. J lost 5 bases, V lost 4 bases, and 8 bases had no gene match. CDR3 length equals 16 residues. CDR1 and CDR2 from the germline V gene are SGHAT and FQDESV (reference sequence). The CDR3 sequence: CASSSPRLAGDNEQFF. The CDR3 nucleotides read TGTGCCAGCAGCTCCCCCCGGCTAGCGGGAGACAATGAGCAGTTCTTC.

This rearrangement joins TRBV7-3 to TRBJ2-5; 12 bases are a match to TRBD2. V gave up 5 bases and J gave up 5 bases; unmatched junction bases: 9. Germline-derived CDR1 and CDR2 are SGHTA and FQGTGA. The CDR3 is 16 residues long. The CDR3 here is CASSPQLAGGAETQYF. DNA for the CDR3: TGTGCCAGCAGCCCTCAACTAGCGGGGGGTGCGGAGACCCAGTACTTC.

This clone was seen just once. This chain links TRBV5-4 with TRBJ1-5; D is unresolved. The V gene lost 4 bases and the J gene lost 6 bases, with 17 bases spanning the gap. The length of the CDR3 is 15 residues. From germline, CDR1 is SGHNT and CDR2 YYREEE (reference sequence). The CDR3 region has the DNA TGTGCCAGCAGCCCGGAAGGGCGGGCGAGTCAGCCCCAGCATTTT. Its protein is CASSPEGRASQPQHF.

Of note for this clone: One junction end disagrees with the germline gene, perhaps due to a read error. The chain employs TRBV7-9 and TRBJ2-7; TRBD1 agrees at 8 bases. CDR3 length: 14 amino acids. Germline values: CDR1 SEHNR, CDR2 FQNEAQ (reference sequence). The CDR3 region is CASSPSGQGVRYGF. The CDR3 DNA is TGTGCCAGCAGCCCATCCGGACAGGGCGTGCGATACGGATTC.

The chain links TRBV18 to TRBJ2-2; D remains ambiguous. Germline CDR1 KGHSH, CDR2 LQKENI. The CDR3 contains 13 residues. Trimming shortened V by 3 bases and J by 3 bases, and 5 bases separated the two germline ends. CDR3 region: CASSPRDTGELFF. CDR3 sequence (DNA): TGTGCCAGCTCACCCCGCGACACCGGGGAGCTGTTTTTT.

The CDR3 here is CASSLELYSNQPQHF. In DNA form, the CDR3 reads TGTGCCAGCAGCTTGGAACTGTATAGCAATCAGCCCCAGCATTTT. The chain carries TRBV5-5 and TRBJ1-5; D gene uncertain. In germline, CDR1 is SGHKS, CDR2 YYEKEE (reference sequence). Trimming took off 0 bases at V and 0 bases at J, with 7 bases between the two ends. The CDR3 spans 15 residues.

The CDR3 reads CASSGRTFGEPQHF. The CDR3 DNA reads as TGTGCCAGCAGTGGTCGGACGTTTGGGGAGCCCCAGCATTTT. The rearrangement links TRBV6-1 to TRBJ1-5; no reliable D call. Germline V lookup: CDR1 MNHNS, CDR2 SASEGT. V lost 4 bases and J lost 8, with 15 bases in between. CDR3 length equals 14 residues.

The CDR3 loop reads CSVTGTGQEKLFF. The CDR3 bases are TGCAGCGTGACGGGGACAGGGCAAGAAAAACTGTTTTTT. The chain links TRBV29-1 to TRBJ1-4, with 9 positions matching TRBD1. V was pared by 6 bases and J by 8 bases, with 7 bases of the junction left unmatched. Germline CDR1 reads SQVTM; CDR2 reads ANQGSEA. The CDR3 is 13 residues long.

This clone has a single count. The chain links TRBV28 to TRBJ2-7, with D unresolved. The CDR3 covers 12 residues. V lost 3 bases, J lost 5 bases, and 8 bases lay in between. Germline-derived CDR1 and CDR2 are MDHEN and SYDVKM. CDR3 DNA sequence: TGTGCCAGCAGTTTTGGGCGAAACGAGCAGTACTTC. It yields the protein CASSFGRNEQYF.

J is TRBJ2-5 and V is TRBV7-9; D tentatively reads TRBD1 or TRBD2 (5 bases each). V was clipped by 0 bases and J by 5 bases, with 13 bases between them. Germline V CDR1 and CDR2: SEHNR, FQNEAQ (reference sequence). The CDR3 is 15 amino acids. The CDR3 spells CASSLATFGAETQYF. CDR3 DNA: TGTGCCAGCAGCTTAGCCACCTTCGGGGCCGAGACCCAGTACTTC.

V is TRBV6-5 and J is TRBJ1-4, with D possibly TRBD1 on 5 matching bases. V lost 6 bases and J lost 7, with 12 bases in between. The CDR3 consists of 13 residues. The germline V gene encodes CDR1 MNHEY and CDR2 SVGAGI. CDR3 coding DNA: TGTGCCAGCAGGGGCAGGGTTGGTGAAAAACTGTTTTTT. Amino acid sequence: CASRGRVGEKLFF.

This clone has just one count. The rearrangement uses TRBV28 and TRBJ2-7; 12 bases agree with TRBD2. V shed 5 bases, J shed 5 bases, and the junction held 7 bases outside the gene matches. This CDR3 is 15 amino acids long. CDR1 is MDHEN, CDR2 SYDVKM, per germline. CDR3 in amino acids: CASSPRTSGVDEQYF. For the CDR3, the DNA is TGTGCCAGCAGTCCTCGGACTAGCGGGGTCGACGAGCAGTACTTC.

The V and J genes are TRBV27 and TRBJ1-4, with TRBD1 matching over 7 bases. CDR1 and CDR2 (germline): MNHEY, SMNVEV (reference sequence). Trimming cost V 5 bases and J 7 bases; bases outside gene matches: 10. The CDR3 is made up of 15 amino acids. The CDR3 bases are TGTGCCAGCAGTCCCGAGGGGAGGGGGCTTGAAAAACTGTTTTTT. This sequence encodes CASSPEGRGLEKLFF.

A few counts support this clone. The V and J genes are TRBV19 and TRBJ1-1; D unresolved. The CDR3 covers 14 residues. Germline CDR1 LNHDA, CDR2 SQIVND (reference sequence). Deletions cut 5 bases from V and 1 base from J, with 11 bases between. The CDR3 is CASSFLTGNTEAFF. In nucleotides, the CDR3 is TGTGCCAGTAGTTTCTTGACGGGGAACACTGAAGCTTTCTTT.

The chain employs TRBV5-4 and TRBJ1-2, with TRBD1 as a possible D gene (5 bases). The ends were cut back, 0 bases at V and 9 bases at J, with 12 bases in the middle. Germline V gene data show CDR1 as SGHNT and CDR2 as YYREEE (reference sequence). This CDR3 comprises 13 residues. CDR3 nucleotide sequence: TGTGCCAGCAGCTTGGGAACAGGACCCAGCTACACCTTC. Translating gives CASSLGTGPSYTF.